What follows are 14 T cell receptor beta chains derived from one specimen sequenced in a study of CXCR3-negative and CXCR3-positive naive CD8 T cells. Broader study findings: CXCR3-expressing naive cells carried TRB CDR3s more hydrophobic than those of CXCR3-negative naive cells.

The method, 5' RACE with UMI labels, was used to prepare the TRB cDNA libraries. Each CDR3 protein gets one entry in TCRdb, which reprocessed the 5' RACE reads and gives no DNA. The data show some 99,000 distinct CDR3 sequences, and the top ten clones hold less than 1.1%. The antigens for these receptors are not known. Sequencing input: naive CXCR3+ CD8+ T cells from blood. Subset denoted: CD45RO-CCR7+CD27+CD95- naive CD8+ T cells expressing CXCR3 (TNR3+). These receptors originate from a human donor in good health. Some clones in this sample may be carry-over from other donors' samples.

The CDR3 loop reads CSVELVGDRGVYEQYF. This chain links TRBV29-1 with TRBJ2-7; checking the TCRdb D call of TRBD1 is not possible without DNA. The CDR3 contains 16 residues. The germline V gene encodes CDR1 SQVTM and CDR2 ANQGSEA.

This sequence joins TRBV9 and TRBJ2-1. Germline CDR1 and CDR2: SGDLS and YYNGEE. The CDR3 is made up of 15 amino acids. CDR3 residues: CASSVDSTSYNEQFF.

The chain couples TRBV29-1 to TRBJ1-1. Germline V gene sequence: CDR1 SQVTM, CDR2 ANQGSEA. This CDR3 has 12 residues. CDR3 sequence reads: CSVVHTNTEAFF.

This chain uses TRBV29-1 with TRBJ2-2; the TRBD2 assignment by TCRdb is unverifiable without DNA. The CDR3 spans 16 residues. Per the germline V gene, CDR1 is SQVTM and CDR2 is ANQGSEA. CDR3 residues: CSVEDLAGPNTGELFF.

The chain combines TRBV5-6 with TRBJ2-1. Germline CDR1 SGHDT, CDR2 YYEEEE. The length of the CDR3 is 18 residues. The chain's CDR3 is CASSLWKETGSSYNEQFF.

V is TRBV29-1 and J is TRBJ1-2. The CDR3 contains 11 residues. Germline CDR1 and CDR2: SQVTM and ANQGSEA. The CDR3 protein is CSADEGHGYTF.

V and J are TRBV29-1 and TRBJ2-7. This CDR3 is 13 amino acids long. Germline-derived CDR1 and CDR2 are SQVTM and ANQGSEA. This CDR3 reads CSVEDHISYEQYF.

The chain has TRBV7-9 and TRBJ2-1; TCRdb reports TRBD1, a call that lacks DNA to check it against. CDR3 length equals 16 residues. From germline, CDR1 is SEHNR and CDR2 FQNEAQ (reference sequence). The CDR3 here is CASSSLGAGATNEQFF.

The V and J genes are TRBV29-1 and TRBJ2-1; TCRdb picks TRBD2, but there is no DNA to check that call. The germline V gene encodes CDR1 SQVTM and CDR2 ANQGSEA. This CDR3 is built from 14 residues. The chain's CDR3 is CSALADSSYNEQFF.

CDR3 loop: CASSTLGGHNYEQYF. The J gene is TRBJ2-7, the V gene TRBV7-2; the TCRdb call, TRBD1, lacks DNA for checking. Germline-derived CDR1 and CDR2 are SGHTA and FQGNSA. The CDR3 runs to 15 residues.

The gene calls are TRBV7-9 and TRBJ2-7; absent DNA, TCRdb's TRBD1 call cannot be checked. The germline gives CDR1 SEHNR, CDR2 FQNEAQ (reference sequence). CDR3 length: 19 amino acids. CDR3 protein: CASSLAHRPETPRSYEQYF.

The V and J genes are TRBV30 and TRBJ2-1. The CDR3 is 15 residues long. Germline values: CDR1 GTSNPN, CDR2 SVGIG (reference sequence). CDR3 sequence: CAWSVGGKDYNEQFF.

V usage is TRBV5-1 and J usage is TRBJ2-6; TCRdb reports TRBD2, a call that lacks DNA to check it against. Germline values: CDR1 SGHRS, CDR2 YFSETQ. The CDR3 is 17 residues long. This CDR3 is CASSFQGGNSGANVLTF.

The gene calls are TRBV23-1 and TRBJ2-1; without DNA, the TCRdb call of TRBD2 cannot be checked. TRBV23-1 qualifies as an ORF whose function is uncertain. This CDR3 is built from 14 residues. The CDR3 sequence is CASSPRKGSNEQFF.